The 25 T cell receptor beta chains below come from one sample, sequenced in a study of regulatory T cells in long-lasting Graves disease. Assembly of TCR beta libraries relied on iRepertoire HTBI primers together with Arm-PCR of CDR3 regions. TCRdb redid the calling of the multiplex PCR reads with MiXCR, one entry per CDR3 protein. The table has more than 350,000 distinct CDR3 sequences, roughly a fifth seen once. This sample's time point: persistent/refractory GD, antithyroid drugs over 5 years with positive TRAb. RNA isolated from PBMCs was used to make the TCR library. The sample here was peripheral blood mononuclear cells (PBMCs), taken when the disease was refractory, from a patient treated with antithyroid drugs. The receptors come from a female donor with Graves disease.

This clonotype was seen a handful of times. The V call is TRBV10-3, the J call TRBJ2-2, with a possible D match to TRBD2 (6 bases). The CDR3 contains 15 residues. Trimming pared 7 bases from V and 0 bases from J, leaving 12 bases between. The germline V gene has CDR1 ENHRY and CDR2 SYGVKD. The CDR3 region is CAIKEGTPNTGELFF. The CDR3 DNA reads TGTGCCATCAAAGAAGGGACTCCGAACACCGGGGAGCTGTTTTTT.

This sequence joins TRBV5-4 and TRBJ1-2; 7 bases are shared with TRBD1. After removal of 5 bases from V and 7 bases from J, the junction contained 14 bases not matched to a gene. The CDR3 length is 15 residues. The germline V gene has CDR1 SGHNT and CDR2 YYREEE (reference sequence). The CDR3 region is CASSIRGGDLGGYTF. The CDR3 nucleotides read TGTGCCAGCAGTATTCGAGGGGGCGACTTGGGTGGCTACACCTTC.

This clonotype was counted once. A read error is possible here, since a much larger clone lies one base away. This chain links TRBV20-1 with TRBJ1-2; D remains unclear. Germline lookup yields CDR1 DFQATT and CDR2 SNEGSKA (reference sequence). The V and J ends lost 6 bases and 4 bases respectively, with 18 bases between them. The CDR3 extends over 14 amino acids. The CDR3 nucleotides are TGCAGTGCGCTGGACGAGCAGAATCGCTATGGCTACACCTTC. Amino acid sequence: CSALDEQNRYGYTF.

This clonotype appeared a few times. This rearrangement joins TRBV4-2 to TRBJ1-4; D is ambiguous. The ends were cut back, 4 bases at V and 0 bases at J, with 15 bases in the middle. The CDR3 extends over 17 amino acids. Germline V gives CDR1 LGHNA, CDR2 YNFKEQ. The DNA for the CDR3 is TGTGCCAGCAGCCTAAATCCGACGGGAACAACTAATGAAAAACTGTTTTTT. Its translation: CASSLNPTGTTNEKLFF.

This clonotype was found many times. The V and J genes are TRBV28 and TRBJ1-4, with D perhaps TRBD1 (5 bases). V lost 9 bases and J 5 bases, leaving 19 bases between the germline ends. The germline V gene has CDR1 MDHEN and CDR2 SYDVKM. This CDR3 region has 15 residues. Written as DNA, the CDR3 is TGTGCCAGTGAGGGGCGAGGGAAACTCAATGAAAAACTGTTTTTT. Protein product: CASEGRGKLNEKLFF. The full variable domain, in which reference TRBV28 and TRBJ1-4 provide the parts outside the CDR3, is DVKVTQSSRYLVKRTGEKVFLECVQDMDHENMFWYRQDPGLGLRLIYFSYDVKMKEKGDIPEGYSVSREKKERFSLILESASTNQTSMYLCASEGRGKLNEKLFFGSGTQLSVL.

The V and J genes are TRBV19 and TRBJ1-2; 9 positions match TRBD1. The CDR3 is 13 residues long. From germline, CDR1 is LNHDA and CDR2 SQIVND (reference sequence). The junction had 8 bases not matched to a gene; V was cut back by 11 bases and J by 4 bases. CDR3 sequence reads: CASGRDRVYGYTF. In DNA form, the CDR3 reads TGTGCCTCTGGACGGGACAGGGTCTATGGCTACACCTTC.

This chain links TRBV7-2 with TRBJ1-2, with 7 bases identical to TRBD1. V shed 7 bases, J shed 6 bases, and the junction held 11 bases outside the gene matches. The CDR3 is 14 residues long. Germline V gene data show CDR1 as SGHTA and CDR2 as FQGNSA. This chain's CDR3 is CASTRDTTGNGYTF. The CDR3 bases are TGTGCCAGCACCAGGGACACGACAGGGAATGGCTACACCTTC.

This clonotype was observed a few times. This rearrangement joins TRBV6-1 to TRBJ2-3; the D call may be TRBD1 or TRBD2 (6 bases each). Germline V gene sequence: CDR1 MNHNS, CDR2 SASEGT. V lost 6 bases and J 4 bases, leaving 14 bases between the germline ends. The CDR3 is 14 residues long. The CDR3 nucleotides are TGTGCCAGCAGGAAAGGAGGGGGGCCAGATACGCAGTATTTT. Protein sequence: CASRKGGGPDTQYF.

This clonotype has more than one count but fewer than ten. One end of the junction does not line up with germline, which may come from a read error. V usage is TRBV7-9 and J usage is TRBJ1-2; possibly TRBD1 for D (6 bases). Germline assignment: CDR1 SEHNR and CDR2 FQNEAQ (reference sequence). This CDR3 comprises 12 residues. The CDR3 sequence: CASSPRDTAPKF. DNA of the CDR3: TGTGCCAGCAGCCCCCGGGACACCGCCCCAAAGTTC.

This clonotype was seen many times. The genes are TRBV2 and TRBJ2-7; 7 bases fit TRBD2. The J segment lost 6 bases and the V segment lost 8 bases, leaving 13 bases of the junction unmatched. In germline, CDR1 is SNHLY, CDR2 FYNNEI. The CDR3 extends over 14 amino acids. The CDR3 loop is CASGAKTSMPEQYF. CDR3 DNA: TGTGCCAGCGGAGCTAAGACTAGCATGCCCGAGCAGTACTTC.

This clonotype has ten or more counts. The gene calls are TRBV6-2 or TRBV6-3 and TRBJ2-2; D uncertain. CDR1 is MNHEY, CDR2 SVGEGT, per germline. Trimming stripped 5 bases from V and 5 bases from J, with 12 bases between. The CDR3 contains 14 residues. CDR3: CASSPLSRTGELFF. DNA for the CDR3: TGTGCCAGCAGTCCCCTTAGTAGGACCGGGGAGCTGTTTTTT.

Many counts were recorded for this clonotype. The gene calls are TRBV7-2 and TRBJ2-7; the match to TRBD1 covers 9 bases. The germline V gene has CDR1 SGHTA and CDR2 FQGNSA. Losses at the gene ends were 3 bases for V and 3 bases for J; bases not matched to a gene: 3. The CDR3 extends over 14 amino acids. DNA for the CDR3: TGTGCCAGCAGCTTCGACAGGGGGGTCTACGAGCAGTACTTC. Encoded protein: CASSFDRGVYEQYF.

Ten or more counts support this clonotype. The CDR3 protein is CASSPALGTVNSGANVLTF. The CDR3 nucleotides read TGTGCCAGCAGTCCAGCCCTCGGGACAGTTAACTCTGGGGCCAACGTCCTGACTTTC. This chain joins TRBV28 and TRBJ2-6, with TRBD1 matching over 7 bases. The CDR3 covers 19 residues. V shed 5 bases, J shed 0 bases, and the junction held 13 bases outside the gene matches. Germline V gene lookup returns CDR1 MDHEN and CDR2 SYDVKM.

This clonotype was detected many times. This rearrangement joins TRBV7-9 to TRBJ2-7, with 10 bases identical to TRBD1. The V gene's germline CDR1 is SEHNR and CDR2 FQNEAQ (reference sequence). This CDR3 contains 15 residues. Trimming removed 3 bases from V and 1 base from J; junction bases left unmatched: 3. CDR3 region: CASSLGQGISYEQYF. The CDR3 nucleotides are TGTGCCAGCAGCTTGGGACAGGGGATTTCCTACGAGCAGTACTTC.

The table lists this clonotype with many counts. The chain employs TRBV6-2 or TRBV6-3 and TRBJ2-7; D is ambiguous. With 2 bases removed from V and 1 base from J, the gap between germline ends came to 9 bases. This CDR3 has 14 amino acids. The germline gives CDR1 MNHEY, CDR2 SVGEGT. The CDR3 spells CASSYMGLSYEQYF. CDR3 in DNA: TGTGCCAGCAGTTACATGGGGTTATCCTACGAGCAGTACTTC.

The sample holds one count of this clonotype. The chain links TRBV7-9 to TRBJ2-7, with 12 positions matching TRBD2. Trimming took 8 bases from V and 7 from J; bases not matched to a gene: 6. Germline V gene data show CDR1 as SEHNR and CDR2 as FQNEAQ (reference sequence). The CDR3 has 13 residues. The CDR3 nucleotides read TGTGCCAGCGGCCAGGGACTAGCGGGTGAGCAGTACTTC. Its protein is CASGQGLAGEQYF. The variable domain in full, completed from reference TRBV7-9 and TRBJ2-7, reads DTGVSQNPRHKITKRGQNVTFRCDPISEHNRLYWYRQTLGQGPEFLTYFQNEAQLEKSRLLSDRFSAERPKGSFSTLEIQRTEQGDSAMYLCASGQGLAGEQYFGPGTRLTVT.

There are a few counts of this clonotype. This chain joins TRBV7-8 and TRBJ1-5, with D unresolved. Trimming shortened V by 1 base and J by 4 bases, and 14 bases separated the two germline ends. This CDR3 comprises 16 residues. Germline loops: CDR1 SGHVS, CDR2 FQNEAQ. As DNA, the CDR3 is TGTGCCAGCAGCTTAGAGTCCGGGCGAGGGAATCAGCCCCAGCATTTT. Translation: CASSLESGRGNQPQHF.

This clonotype showed up many times. The chain links TRBV30 to TRBJ2-5; D may correspond to TRBD1 or TRBD2 (5 bases each). V lost 2 bases to trimming and J lost 4 bases, with 17 bases between them. Germline CDR1 reads GTSNPN; CDR2 reads SVGIG (reference sequence). This CDR3 region has 15 residues. CDR3 nucleotides: TGTGCCTGGAGTTCCGGGACCCCCGAGGGAGAGACCCAGTACTTC. The encoded protein is CAWSSGTPEGETQYF.

This clonotype was observed at least ten times. The chain carries TRBV24-1 and TRBJ2-7, with D perhaps TRBD1 (6 bases). V lost 1 base and J 3 bases, leaving 18 bases between the germline ends. The CDR3 has 17 amino acids. Germline V gene data show CDR1 as KGHDR and CDR2 as SFDVKD. CDR3 coding DNA: TGTGCCACCAGTGATTTTGGGGACACCATTCTACTCTACGAGCAGTACTTC. It is translated as CATSDFGDTILLYEQYF.

This clonotype showed up just a few times. The chain recombines TRBV27 with TRBJ2-1, with D possibly being TRBD1 (5 bases). CDR1 and CDR2 (germline): MNHEY, SMNVEV (reference sequence). This CDR3 contains 16 residues. V lost 4 bases and J 3 bases, leaving 16 bases between the germline ends. In DNA, the CDR3 is TGTGCCAGCAGTTCGCAGGGTAGTAATGACTACAATGAGCAGTTCTTC. Amino acids: CASSSQGSNDYNEQFF.

This clonotype was recorded many times. This rearrangement joins TRBV28 to TRBJ1-6; D is uncertain. The V gene's germline CDR1 is MDHEN and CDR2 SYDVKM. This CDR3 has 17 residues. V was cut by 5 bases and J by 1 base, with 15 bases left in between. The CDR3 bases are TGTGCCAGCAGTCTGCCGGGAGGGTTGTCCTATAATTCACCCCTCCACTTT. It translates to CASSLPGGLSYNSPLHF.

This chain joins TRBV9 and TRBJ2-7, with unresolved D. Germline-derived CDR1 and CDR2 are SGDLS and YYNGEE. The CDR3 contains 15 residues. The V end lost 0 bases, the J end lost 3 bases, and 13 bases lay between the germline ends. The CDR3 loop reads CASSVAPAGSYEQYF. CDR3 nucleotide sequence: TGTGCCAGCAGCGTAGCCCCAGCAGGCAGCTACGAGCAGTACTTC.

This sequence joins TRBV11-2 and TRBJ2-7, with TRBD1 as a possible D gene (6 bases). The V and J ends lost 4 bases and 5 bases respectively, with 12 bases between them. This CDR3 has 13 residues. Germline CDR1 is SGHAT and CDR2 is FQNNGV. In DNA form, the CDR3 reads TGTGCCAGCAGCTGGAATAACAGGGACGAGCAGTACTTC. This encodes CASSWNNRDEQYF.

This clonotype came up a few times. The chain joins TRBV28 to TRBJ2-6; D is undetermined. The germline CDR1 and CDR2 sequences are MDHEN and SYDVKM. V was shortened by 4 bases and J by 0 bases, with 10 bases between the two germline ends. The CDR3 extends over 16 amino acids. CDR3 sequence: CASSSPPASGANVLTF. The CDR3 DNA reads as TGTGCCAGCAGTTCCCCCCCGGCCTCTGGGGCCAACGTCCTGACTTTC.

This chain connects TRBV7-2 to TRBJ2-2; tentatively, D is TRBD2 (6 bases). Trimming took 1 base from V and 6 from J, leaving 9 bases between them. This CDR3 has 14 residues. CDR1 is SGHTA, CDR2 FQGNSA, per germline. CDR3 sequence reads: CASSLVLAPGELFF. In DNA form, the CDR3 reads TGTGCCAGCAGCTTAGTACTAGCACCCGGGGAGCTGTTTTTT.